A selection of T cell receptor beta chains follows, all from one sample in a study of regulatory dendritic cells for organ transplantation. Libraries were prepared by immunoSEQ multiplex PCR; TCRdb keeps only in-frame clonotypes and omits some of them. The sample lists some 12,000 clones, about 70% occurring once. Their cognate antigens are unknown. The sample was naive CD4+ T cells from blood cultured with regulatory dendritic cells. These receptors were taken from a human donor in good health. CDR3s include the opening cysteine and the closing phenylalanine or tryptophan. A D gene is named only where the DNA matches it firmly.

j_gene | d_gene | v_gene | CDR3aa | CDR3nt
TRBJ1-4 | . | TRBV7-9 | CASSFNTGGLFF | TGTGCCAGCAGCTTTAATACGGGAGGGCTGTTTTTT
TRBJ1-5 | . | TRBV5-6 | CASSFRQVVQPQHF | TGTGCCAGCAGCTTTCGACAGGTTGTACAGCCCCAGCATTTT
TRBJ2-5 | TRBD2 | TRBV5-6 | CASALGLAGPEETQYF | TGTGCCAGCGCTTTGGGCCTAGCGGGTCCCGAAGAGACCCAGTACTTC
TRBJ1-1 | TRBD1 | TRBV18 | CASSPGQSTEAFF | TGTGCCAGCTCACCGGGACAGAGCACTGAAGCTTTCTTT
TRBJ1-3 | . | TRBV27 | CASSSDFSSGNTIYF | TGTGCCAGCAGTTCCGATTTTAGCTCTGGAAACACCATATATTTT
TRBJ1-5 | TRBD1 | TRBV6-6 | CASSSTTGGGNQPQHF | TGTGCCAGCAGTTCCACCACAGGGGGCGGCAATCAGCCCCAGCATTTT
TRBJ2-7 | TRBD1 | TRBV5-1 | CASSDGQGYEQYF | TGCGCCAGCAGCGACGGACAGGGCTACGAGCAGTACTTC
TRBJ2-2 | . | TRBV9 | CASSAPEGNTGELFF | TGTGCCAGCAGCGCCCCCGAGGGGAACACCGGGGAGCTGTTTTTT
TRBJ1-2 | . | TRBV5-4 | CASSQQGFRYGYTF | TGTGCCAGCAGCCAGCAGGGGTTTCGCTATGGCTACACCTTC
TRBJ2-5 | TRBD2 | TRBV5-1 | CASSATSGYQETQYF | TGCGCCAGCAGTGCGACTAGCGGGTACCAAGAGACCCAGTACTTC
TRBJ2-1 | . | TRBV11-3 | CASSLDLKGDNEQFF | TGTGCCAGCAGCTTAGATCTAAAAGGGGACAATGAGCAGTTCTTC
TRBJ2-5 | TRBD2 | TRBV19 | CASSITGGGETQYF | TGTGCCAGTAGTATTACCGGGGGAGGGGAGACCCAGTACTTC